The subject of this entry is one T cell receptor beta chain. Sequenced by immunoSEQ multiplex PCR; TCRdb stores in-frame clones only, minus some. The repertoire has hundreds of thousands of clones, 87% of them found once; the top ten carry 0.0094%. These data belong to a study of shared T cell receptors in the human thymus. This CDR3 has 16 residues. Between the trimmed V and J ends, which lost 2 bases and 2 bases, there was a span of 13 bases. Germline V lookup: CDR1 MNHNS, CDR2 SASEGT. The sample also formed part of further work on human thymus T cells. That work states: Healthy Finnish infants having corrective surgery for congenital heart defects served as donors. Repertoires sampled from thymus and blood appeared biased in V and J gene usage.

The sequenced sample was thymocytes. This sequence was found in a boy less than two years old with a congenital heart defect. The chain has TRBV6-1 and TRBJ1-5; no firm D call. The CDR3 bases are TGTGCCAGCAGTGAATTGGCGGCCTTGGGCAATCAGCCCCAGCATTTT. It is translated as CASSELAALGNQPQHF.